This T cell receptor (beta chain) originates from a study of T cells in Graves' hyperthyroidism and ophthalmopathy. This clonotype was observed many times. Its antigen is currently unknown. The length of the CDR3 is 10 residues. Trimming removed 4 bases from V and 3 bases from J, with 3 bases in between. Germline CDR1 is DFQATT and CDR2 is SNEGSKA (reference sequence). The study defined stable Graves' hyperthyroidism as no ophthalmopathy progression within 18 months. Regarding the study as a whole: Blood samples included most of the expanded thyroid clonotypes exceeding 0.001.

TCR beta CDR3 sequences were amplified from RNA transcripts. The TCR CDR3 was amplified in a first-round RT-PCR using the HTBI primer set. TCRdb reanalysed the multiplex PCR reads using MiXCR and keeps one entry per CDR3 protein. This sample has 380,000 or so distinct CDR3 sequences, with approximately 13% found just once. J is TRBJ2-5 and V is TRBV20-1, with D unclear. The TCR sequence derives from a woman younger than 45 with Graves' hyperthyroidism. Sequenced: blood. The CDR3 protein is CSANKETQYF. The CDR3 nucleotides read TGCAGTGCTAACAAAGAGACCCAGTACTTC.